This passage covers 26 T cell receptor beta chains from one sample sequenced in a study of blood T cell repertoires in COVID-19 (dated by TCRdb to about 2020). Preparation of the library involved the immunoSEQ multiplex PCR assay. Not all clones reach the TCRdb copy of this immuneACCESS table, which keeps in-frame sequences only. Checked studies attribute under half of the gap to unresolved V genes and leave the rest unexplained. The sample contains fewer than 250,000 clones, 85% to 95% of them found a single time. Around 0.9% of the sample comes from the top ten. The sample was peripheral blood. The receptors were sampled from a man aged 25-45 years with COVID-19, enrolled during active disease.

The chain links TRBV27 to TRBJ1-5; a weak D match, TRBD1 (5 bases). Germline V gene sequence: CDR1 MNHEY, CDR2 SMNVEV (reference sequence). The CDR3 extends over 14 amino acids. V was pared by 5 bases and J by 2 bases, with 10 bases between. The CDR3 DNA follows: TGTGCCAGCAGTACCGACAGACGCAATCAGCCCCAGCATTTT. Encoded protein: CASSTDRRNQPQHF.

This chain uses TRBV5-4 with TRBJ1-5; D uncertain. In germline, CDR1 is SGHNT, CDR2 YYREEE (reference sequence). The CDR3 contains 14 residues. V was trimmed by 3 bases and J by 3 bases, leaving 10 bases between them. CDR3 sequence: CASSSGLNNQPQHF. The CDR3 nucleotides read TGTGCCAGCAGCTCCGGACTGAACAATCAGCCCCAGCATTTT.

In the case of this clone: Relative to the germline gene, one junction end is altered; a read error may explain this. J is TRBJ2-1 and V is TRBV5-1, with D possibly matching TRBD1 (6 bases). The CDR3 length is 15 residues. Germline V CDR1 and CDR2: SGHRS, YFSETQ. CDR3 bases: TGCGCCAGCAGGTTGGGGGCCTCAATCGGCGATGAGCAGTTCTTC. It is translated as CASRLGASIGDEQFF.

The chain has TRBV5-1 and TRBJ2-2; 9 bases line up with TRBD1. The ends lost 4 bases at V and 6 bases at J; junction bases unmatched: 7. Germline values: CDR1 SGHRS, CDR2 YFSETQ. The CDR3 is made up of 15 amino acids. The CDR3 nucleotides are TGCGCCAGCAGCCTCCGGACAGGGGAGGCCGGGGAGCTGTTTTTT. This sequence encodes CASSLRTGEAGELFF.

This clone has more than one count but fewer than ten. V is TRBV25-1 and J is TRBJ1-1; weak D call: TRBD1 (6 bases). There are 14 residues in the CDR3. With 1 base removed from V and 3 bases from J, the gap between germline ends came to 9 bases. Germline lookup yields CDR1 MGHDK and CDR2 SYGVNS. The CDR3, as DNA: TGTGCCAGCAGTGAATTCAACAGGGACACTGAAGCTTTCTTT. This codes for CASSEFNRDTEAFF.

The rearrangement joins TRBV9 to TRBJ2-1; 10 bases line up with TRBD2. After removal of 3 bases from V and 0 bases from J, the junction contained 12 bases not matched to a gene. Per the germline V gene, CDR1 is SGDLS and CDR2 is YYNGEE. This CDR3 is built from 19 residues. The CDR3 sequence is CASSAPLAGARGSYNEQFF. DNA for the CDR3: TGTGCCAGCAGCGCCCCCCTAGCGGGGGCCAGGGGCTCCTACAATGAGCAGTTCTTC. Together with reference TRBV9 and TRBJ2-1, the CDR3 gives the full variable domain: DSGVTQTPKHLITATGQRVTLRCSPRSGDLSVYWYQQSLDQGLQFLIQYYNGEERAKGNILERFSAQQFPDLHSELNLSSLELGDSALYFCASSAPLAGARGSYNEQFFGPGTRLTVL.

The chain recombines TRBV7-9 with TRBJ2-5, with 9 bases lining up with TRBD2. This CDR3 has 18 residues. The junction had 14 bases not matched to a gene; V was cut back by 4 bases and J by 2 bases. Per germline, CDR1 SEHNR and CDR2 FQNEAQ (reference sequence). The CDR3 region is CASSYIAGENLVQETQYF. CDR3 DNA: TGTGCCAGCAGCTACATAGCGGGGGAAAACTTAGTGCAAGAGACCCAGTACTTC.

This chain joins TRBV6-6 and TRBJ2-1; 9 positions match TRBD2. The CDR3 consists of 13 residues. Germline V gene data show CDR1 as MNHNY and CDR2 as SVGAGI (reference sequence). Losses at the gene ends were 6 bases for V and 13 bases for J; bases not matched to a gene: 10. CDR3 in DNA: TGTGCCAGCAGCCCGGGAGCGGGGGGTTTTCAGTTCTTC. Translating it yields CASSPGAGGFQFF.

The chain combines TRBV11-1 with TRBJ2-4; TRBD2 might be the D (6 bases). Looked up from germline, CDR1 is SGHAT and CDR2 is FQDESV (reference sequence). This CDR3 is built from 16 residues. Trimming shortened V by 5 bases and J by 0 bases, and 14 bases separated the two germline ends. The CDR3 reads CASSTRTILAKNIQYF. The DNA of the CDR3 is TGTGCCAGCAGCACCCGGACTATCCTAGCCAAAAACATTCAGTACTTC.

V gene TRBV7-2 combines with J gene TRBJ2-7; unclear D gene. V was pared by 1 base and J by 0 bases, with 7 bases between. This CDR3 has 14 amino acids. Germline V gene sequence: CDR1 SGHTA, CDR2 FQGNSA. The CDR3 sequence: CASSLGQSSYEQYF. The CDR3 DNA reads as TGTGCCAGCAGCTTAGGACAAAGCTCCTACGAGCAGTACTTC.

The rearrangement uses TRBV6-1 and TRBJ1-1, with 7 bases identical to TRBD1. V trimming: 2 bases; J trimming: 1 base; junction bases outside the gene matches: 10. This CDR3 has 17 amino acids. Looked up from germline, CDR1 is MNHNS and CDR2 is SASEGT. CDR3 in amino acids: CASSEQGGTAWNTEAFF. The CDR3 DNA follows: TGTGCCAGCAGTGAACAGGGGGGTACAGCGTGGAACACTGAAGCTTTCTTT.

The rearrangement links TRBV6-6 to TRBJ1-1; D is ambiguous. The CDR3 runs 13 residues. The germline CDR1 and CDR2 sequences are MNHNY and SVGAGI (reference sequence). V dropped 5 bases and J dropped 1 base, with 8 bases sitting between them. Here the CDR3 DNA reads TGTGCCAGCAGTCCCTCGGGGAACACTGAAGCTTTCTTT. This encodes CASSPSGNTEAFF.

The chain employs TRBV3-1 (or the pseudogene TRBV3-2) and TRBJ1-6; D unclear. This CDR3 is built from 16 residues. The germline gives CDR1 LGHDT, CDR2 YNNKEL (reference sequence). Trimming took off 2 bases at V and 9 bases at J, with 17 bases between the two ends. The CDR3, as DNA: TGTGCCAGCAGCCAAAACCGGGTATTAAATAGTTCACCCCTCCACTTT. This sequence encodes CASSQNRVLNSSPLHF.

In its sample, this clone was seen a few times. The chain is built from TRBV18 and TRBJ1-6; 9 nucleotides agree with TRBD1. The J segment lost 2 bases and the V segment lost 2 bases, leaving 4 bases of the junction unmatched. Looked up from germline, CDR1 is KGHSH and CDR2 is LQKENI. The length of the CDR3 is 17 residues. The CDR3 region has the DNA TGTGCCAGCTCACCAAGGACAGGGGACCCCTATAATTCACCCCTCCACTTT. This translates into CASSPRTGDPYNSPLHF.

This chain connects TRBV18 to TRBJ2-6, with 8 positions matching TRBD1. V dropped 3 bases and J dropped 1; count of bases not matched to a gene: 8. Per germline, CDR1 KGHSH and CDR2 LQKENI. CDR3 length equals 18 residues. CDR3 sequence (DNA): TGTGCCAGCTCACCCCAAGGACAGGGCTATTCTGGGGCCAACGTCCTGACTTTC. Its translation is CASSPQGQGYSGANVLTF.

The chain links TRBV9 to TRBJ2-2; TRBD1 aligns across 10 bases. This CDR3 spans 17 amino acids. Germline-derived CDR1 and CDR2 are SGDLS and YYNGEE. V lost 5 bases, J lost 0 bases, and 7 bases stayed unmatched. CDR3 amino acids: CASSRSGTGANTGELFF. The CDR3, as DNA: TGTGCCAGCAGTCGCTCCGGGACAGGGGCGAACACCGGGGAGCTGTTTTTT.

The V call is TRBV7-3, the J call TRBJ2-5, with D maybe TRBD1 (8 bases). CDR1 is SGHTA and CDR2 is FQGTGA in the germline V gene. Trimming left V 3 bases short and J 7 bases short, with 21 bases between. This CDR3 has 16 amino acids. Here the CDR3 DNA reads TGTGCCAGCAGCTTGGGGCGCAGGGGGCGCGGGGGGACCCAGTACTTC. It encodes CASSLGRRGRGGTQYF.

This chain joins TRBV4-1 and TRBJ2-7; maybe TRBD2 (7 bases). Trimming pared 4 bases from V and 3 bases from J, leaving 25 bases between. CDR1 is MGHRA, CDR2 YSYEKL, per germline. The CDR3 consists of 18 residues. This CDR3 is CASSLSPAGAPIGYEQYF. The CDR3 coding sequence is TGCGCCAGCAGCCTTTCTCCCGCGGGGGCCCCTATTGGCTACGAGCAGTACTTC.

The J gene is TRBJ1-3, the V gene TRBV18; no firm D call. Germline V gene data show CDR1 as KGHSH and CDR2 as LQKENI. Trimming removed 2 bases at V and 0 bases at J, with 11 bases between. The CDR3 has 16 amino acids. In nucleotides, the CDR3 is TGTGCCAGCTCACCATCCCCAGGTTCCTCTGGAAACACCATATATTTT. Translated: CASSPSPGSSGNTIYF.

The chain employs TRBV30 and TRBJ1-1; no firm D call. The CDR3 is made up of 11 amino acids. Germline V gene lookup returns CDR1 GTSNPN and CDR2 SVGIG (reference sequence). Between the trimmed V and J ends, which lost 2 bases and 10 bases, there was a span of 11 bases. The CDR3 DNA follows: TGTGCCTGGAGTCCCGAGCGGGGAGCTTTCTTT. It translates to CAWSPERGAFF.

This rearrangement joins TRBV7-3 to TRBJ2-1, with TRBD2 identical over 13 bases. V lost 3 bases and J lost 13; bases outside the gene matches: 6. Per germline, CDR1 SGHTA and CDR2 FQGTGA. The CDR3 is 14 amino acids. CDR3 coding DNA: TGTGCCAGCAGCTTGGGGACTAGCGGGGTATCACAGTTCTTC. It encodes CASSLGTSGVSQFF.

A remark on this clone: The junction does not match germline at one end; this may be a read error. The chain uses TRBV18 and TRBJ1-3; TRBD1 might be the D (6 bases). CDR1 is KGHSH and CDR2 is LQKENI in the germline V gene. The CDR3 is made up of 15 amino acids. The chain's CDR3 is CASSTTGIGGDTIYF. DNA of the CDR3: TGTGCCAGCTCAACAACAGGGATTGGTGGAGACACCATATATTTT.

The rearrangement links TRBV11-2 to TRBJ1-5; 9 nucleotides align to TRBD1. This CDR3 contains 17 residues. Germline trimming cut 0 bases from V and 6 bases from J; bases unmatched to any gene: 9. CDR1 is SGHAT, CDR2 FQNNGV, per germline. This CDR3 reads CASSLEGGGQGSQPQHF. The DNA for the CDR3 is TGTGCCAGCAGCTTAGAGGGGGGGGGACAGGGTAGTCAGCCCCAGCATTTT. Filled out from reference TRBV11-2 and TRBJ1-5, the complete variable domain reads EAGVAQSPRYKIIEKRQSVAFWCNPISGHATLYWYQQILGQGPKLLIQFQNNGVVDDSQLPKDRFSAERLKGVDSTLKIQPAKLEDSAVYLCASSLEGGGQGSQPQHFGDGTRLSIL.

This chain links TRBV11-2 with TRBJ2-5; TRBD1 is a possible D gene (5 bases). Trimming took 8 bases from V and 4 from J, leaving 20 bases between them. In germline, CDR1 is SGHAT, CDR2 FQNNGV. The CDR3 loop spans 15 amino acids. The DNA of the CDR3 is TGTGCCAGCGAGAAAAAAAGGGGTGCCCCAGAGACCCAGTACTTC. It codes for CASEKKRGAPETQYF.

In its sample, this clone was seen a few times. The gene calls are TRBV4-2 and TRBJ2-2; 12 bases line up with TRBD2. CDR1 and CDR2 from the germline V gene are LGHNA and YNFKEQ. Germline trimming cut 1 base from V and 7 bases from J; bases unmatched to any gene: 7. There are 17 residues in the CDR3. As DNA, the CDR3 is TGTGCCAGCAGCCAAGCCACTAGCGGGGGGTATGGCGGGGAGCTGTTTTTT. It codes for CASSQATSGGYGGELFF.

The chain couples TRBV7-9 to TRBJ1-2; 9 bases are a match to TRBD1. CDR1 and CDR2 from the germline V gene are SEHNR and FQNEAQ (reference sequence). Unmatched junction bases numbered 2, after V lost 3 bases and J lost 0 bases. The CDR3 is made up of 15 amino acids. The CDR3 sequence is CASSFRQGANYGYTF. CDR3 sequence (DNA): TGTGCCAGCAGCTTCCGACAGGGGGCTAACTATGGCTACACCTTC.